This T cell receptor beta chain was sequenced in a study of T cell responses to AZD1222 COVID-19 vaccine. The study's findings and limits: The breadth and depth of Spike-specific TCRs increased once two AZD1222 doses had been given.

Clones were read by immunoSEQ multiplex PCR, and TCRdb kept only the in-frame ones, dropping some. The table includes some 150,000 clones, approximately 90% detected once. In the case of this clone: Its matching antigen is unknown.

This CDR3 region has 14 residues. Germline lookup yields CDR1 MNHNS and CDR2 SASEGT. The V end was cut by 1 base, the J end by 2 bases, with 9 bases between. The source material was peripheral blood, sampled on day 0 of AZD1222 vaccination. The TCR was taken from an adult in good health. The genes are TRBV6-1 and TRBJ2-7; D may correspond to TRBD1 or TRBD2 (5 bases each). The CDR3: CASSEGPGPYEQYF. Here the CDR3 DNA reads TGTGCCAGCAGTGAAGGGCCGGGGCCCTACGAGCAGTACTTC.